The 10 T cell receptor beta chains presented below share a single source sample, sequenced in a study of shared clonotypes between healthy human individuals. The table came from immunoSEQ multiplex PCR; TCRdb's copy has only in-frame clones and leaves some out. Here the sample spans some 2,500,000 clones, approximately 93% being singletons. The specimen sequenced was naive CD4+ T cells from PBMCs. Subset of the sample: CD45RA+ positively selected. These receptors were obtained from a man aged 18 to 30 in good health. Some clones in this sample may be carry-over from other donors' samples.

This chain links TRBV4-3 with TRBJ2-1; D unclear. V was shortened by 2 bases and J by 2 bases, with 10 bases between the two germline ends. CDR1 and CDR2 (germline): LGHNA, YSLEER. The CDR3 covers 15 residues. The CDR3, as DNA: TGCGCCAGCAGCCAATTTGGCGGAACCTACAATGAGCAGTTCTTC. Translation: CASSQFGGTYNEQFF.

V and J are TRBV28 and TRBJ2-6, with D possibly matching TRBD2 (6 bases). Trimming stripped 0 bases from V and 0 bases from J, with 12 bases between. The CDR3 runs 18 residues. Germline V gene sequence: CDR1 MDHEN, CDR2 SYDVKM. The CDR3 bases are TGTGCCAGCAGTTTATGGGAGGGACGACACTCTGGGGCCAACGTCCTGACTTTC. Translating it yields CASSLWEGRHSGANVLTF.

As concerns this clone: The identical CDR3 is also encoded by other nucleotide sequences in the sample. The chain couples TRBV11-2 to TRBJ2-7, with D perhaps TRBD2 (6 bases). V was cut by 1 base and J by 0 bases, with 10 bases left in between. Per the germline V gene, CDR1 is SGHAT and CDR2 is FQNNGV. The CDR3 sequence is 15 residues long. The CDR3 sequence is CASSLGGVSSYEQYF. DNA of the CDR3: TGTGCCAGCAGCTTAGGCGGGGTTAGCTCCTACGAGCAGTACTTC.

This sequence joins TRBV5-4 and TRBJ2-3; possibly TRBD1 or TRBD2 for D (5 bases each). The CDR3 totals 16 residues. The V gene's germline CDR1 is SGHNT and CDR2 YYREEE (reference sequence). The germline V and J ends were trimmed by 3 bases and 4 bases, with 18 bases remaining between them. The CDR3 loop is CASSSQIRAGADTQYF. DNA of the CDR3: TGTGCCAGCAGCTCTCAAATCAGGGCCGGGGCAGATACGCAGTATTTT.

This chain connects TRBV7-9 to TRBJ1-5; D is undetermined. The V end lost 4 bases, the J end lost 3 bases, and 13 bases lay between the germline ends. The CDR3 extends over 15 amino acids. The germline gives CDR1 SEHNR, CDR2 FQNEAQ (reference sequence). CDR3 loop: CASSSSEGLNQPQHF. The CDR3 nucleotides are TGTGCCAGCAGCTCATCAGAGGGCCTCAATCAGCCCCAGCATTTT.

This chain uses TRBV5-1 with TRBJ2-7; D unresolved. The CDR3 extends over 14 amino acids. V was trimmed by 4 bases and J by 3 bases, leaving 14 bases between them. Germline CDR1 reads SGHRS; CDR2 reads YFSETQ. Here the CDR3 DNA reads TGCGCCAGCAGCCCGGCAGGACCAGACTACGAGCAGTACTTC. Translation: CASSPAGPDYEQYF. The full variable domain, with the rest looked up from reference TRBV5-1 and TRBJ2-7, is KAGVTQTPRYLIKTRGQQVTLSCSPISGHRSVSWYQQTPGQGLQFLFEYFSETQRNKGNFPGRFSGRQFSNSRSEMNVSTLELGDSALYLCASSPAGPDYEQYFGPGTRLTVT.

This clone was detected only once. The chain carries TRBV5-1 and TRBJ1-6; D is uncertain. V lost 0 bases to trimming and J lost 2 bases, with 9 bases between them. The CDR3 totals 16 residues. Germline V CDR1 and CDR2: SGHRS, YFSETQ. The CDR3 sequence is CASSLELRAYNSPLHF. The CDR3 DNA sequence: TGCGCCAGCAGCTTGGAACTTCGGGCCTATAATTCACCCCTCCACTTT.

J is TRBJ2-5 and V is TRBV29-1; D is tentatively TRBD1 or TRBD2 (6 bases each). Germline CDR1 and CDR2: SQVTM and ANQGSEA. This CDR3 spans 12 amino acids. V dropped 5 bases and J dropped 5 bases, with 12 bases sitting between them. The CDR3 DNA reads TGCAGCGTTCATGGGGGGCAGGAGACCCAGTACTTC. This codes for CSVHGGQETQYF. The full variable domain, completed using reference TRBV29-1 and TRBJ2-5, is SAVISQKPSRDICQRGTSLTIQCQVDSQVTMMFWYRQQPGQSLTLIATANQGSEATYESGFVIDKFPISRPNLTFSTLTVSNMSPEDSSIYLCSVHGGQETQYFGPGTRLLVL.

The chain combines TRBV2 with TRBJ2-7; D is uncertain. Germline V gene data show CDR1 as SNHLY and CDR2 as FYNNEI. The V end lost 2 bases, the J end lost 5 bases, and 4 bases lay between the germline ends. The CDR3 runs 11 residues. The CDR3 sequence: CASSERHEQYF. The DNA for the CDR3 is TGTGCCAGCAGTGAAAGGCACGAGCAGTACTTC.

The rearrangement uses TRBV18 and TRBJ2-7; 8 bases line up with TRBD1. The CDR3 contains 13 residues. V trimming: 5 bases; J trimming: 3 bases; junction bases outside the gene matches: 3. CDR1 KGHSH and CDR2 LQKENI come from the germline V gene. CDR3 sequence reads: CASSATGGYEQYF. The CDR3 DNA reads as TGTGCCAGCTCAGCTACAGGGGGCTACGAGCAGTACTTC.